The next 13 T cell receptor beta chains were all read from a single sample in a study of OX40 agonist ivuxolimab in advanced cancers. Repertoires were generated with immunoSEQ multiplex PCR, while TCRdb's copy carries only in-frame clones and drops some. Counted here are some 100,000 clones, about 85% occurring once; the ten biggest clones make up 1.1%. The sample in question was CD4+ or CD8+ T cells sorted from blood, obtained in a trial of the OX40 agonist ivuxolimab. These receptors all stem from an adult with an advanced solid tumor such as melanoma, head and neck, liver or kidney cancer.

The chain joins TRBV5-1 to TRBJ2-7, with D possibly TRBD1 on 6 matching bases. This CDR3 comprises 16 residues. Germline V gene sequence: CDR1 SGHRS, CDR2 YFSETQ. V dropped 3 bases and J dropped 1 base, with 17 bases sitting between them. CDR3 in DNA: TGCGCCAGCAGCTCCTTGGAACAGGGTAGGTCCTACGAGCAGTACTTC. It yields the protein CASSSLEQGRSYEQYF.

This clone was counted only a few times. This rearrangement joins TRBV29-1 to TRBJ2-2; D not certain. The germline CDR1 and CDR2 sequences are SQVTM and ANQGSEA. Deletions cut 0 bases from V and 0 bases from J, with 8 bases between. There are 15 residues in the CDR3. The CDR3 here is CSVEDEKANTGELFF. In nucleotides, the CDR3 is TGCAGCGTTGAAGATGAGAAGGCGAACACCGGGGAGCTGTTTTTT.

The rearrangement uses TRBV5-1 and TRBJ1-2; D is undetermined. Germline V gene sequence: CDR1 SGHRS, CDR2 YFSETQ. CDR3 length: 12 amino acids. V lost 1 base and J lost 6, with 7 bases in between. This CDR3 is CASSLYQDGYTF. The CDR3 nucleotides are TGCGCCAGCAGCTTGTATCAGGATGGCTACACCTTC.

This CDR3 reads CASSLGQNTEAFF. In DNA, the CDR3 is TGTGCCAGCAGTTTAGGTCAGAACACTGAAGCTTTCTTT. The rearrangement links TRBV28 to TRBJ1-1; D gene unclear. Looked up from germline, CDR1 is MDHEN and CDR2 is SYDVKM. CDR3 length: 13 residues. Deletions cut 2 bases from V and 1 base from J, with 5 bases between. Using reference TRBV28 and TRBJ1-1 for the parts outside the CDR3, the full variable domain is DVKVTQSSRYLVKRTGEKVFLECVQDMDHENMFWYRQDPGLGLRLIYFSYDVKMKEKGDIPEGYSVSREKKERFSLILESASTNQTSMYLCASSLGQNTEAFFGQGTRLTVV.

This chain links TRBV15 with TRBJ1-2; D ambiguous. The V end was cut by 6 bases, the J end by 6 bases, with 20 bases between. The CDR3 extends over 15 amino acids. Per the germline V gene, CDR1 is LNHNV and CDR2 is YYDKDF (reference sequence). CDR3 coding DNA: TGTGCCACCAGTCCCCCCCTCACAGTATACCATGGCTACACCTTC. As protein: CATSPPLTVYHGYTF.

The rearrangement links TRBV6-1 to TRBJ2-7; D gene unclear. In germline, CDR1 is MNHNS, CDR2 SASEGT. This CDR3 is 11 amino acids long. V gave up 5 bases and J gave up 2 bases, with 4 bases separating them. The CDR3 nucleotides are TGTGCCAGCAGTCACACCTACGAGCAGTACTTC. It is translated as CASSHTYEQYF.

In its sample, this clone was seen a few times. The V gene is TRBV30, the J gene TRBJ1-4, with D hard to call. Trimming left V 0 bases short and J 3 bases short, with 8 bases between. The CDR3 loop spans 14 amino acids. Germline V CDR1 and CDR2: GTSNPN, SVGIG (reference sequence). CDR3 DNA sequence: TGTGCCTGGAGTGTAGGTACAGCTAATGAAAAACTGTTTTTT. It is translated as CAWSVGTANEKLFF.

The V call is TRBV5-1, the J call TRBJ1-3; no clear D gene. V lost 0 bases, J lost 0 bases, and 13 bases lay in between. CDR1 and CDR2 (germline): SGHRS, YFSETQ. The CDR3 spans 17 residues. The CDR3 here is CASSLAVLGNSGNTIYF. The CDR3 nucleotides read TGCGCCAGCAGCTTGGCGGTATTAGGGAACTCTGGAAACACCATATATTTT. Together with reference TRBV5-1 and TRBJ1-3, the CDR3 gives the full variable domain: KAGVTQTPRYLIKTRGQQVTLSCSPISGHRSVSWYQQTPGQGLQFLFEYFSETQRNKGNFPGRFSGRQFSNSRSEMNVSTLELGDSALYLCASSLAVLGNSGNTIYFGEGSWLTVV.

V and J are TRBV4-2 and TRBJ2-7; the D is unclear. This CDR3 has 13 residues. Germline CDR1 LGHNA, CDR2 YNFKEQ. With 0 bases removed from V and 7 bases from J, the gap between germline ends came to 10 bases. CDR3: CASSQDLVGEQYF. The CDR3 nucleotides read TGTGCCAGCAGCCAAGATTTAGTAGGGGAGCAGTACTTC.

The V gene is TRBV6-5, the J gene TRBJ1-2; TRBD1 matches 9 bases. CDR3 size: 14 residues. Losses at the gene ends were 8 bases for V and 8 bases for J; bases not matched to a gene: 12. CDR1 and CDR2 from the germline V gene are MNHEY and SVGAGI. The CDR3 region is CASGAGTGIKGYTF. CDR3 DNA: TGTGCCAGCGGGGCAGGGACAGGGATTAAGGGCTACACCTTC.

The rearrangement links TRBV6-5 to TRBJ1-1; D gene unclear. V was trimmed by 2 bases and J by 1 base, leaving 8 bases between them. The CDR3 length is 14 residues. Germline CDR1 is MNHEY and CDR2 is SVGAGI. The chain's CDR3 is CASSYNWGNTEAFF. The CDR3, as DNA: TGTGCCAGCAGTTACAACTGGGGGAACACTGAAGCTTTCTTT.

This clone has only a few counts. This chain connects TRBV28 to TRBJ1-6, with D possibly matching TRBD1 (6 bases). The CDR3 runs 14 residues. V was shortened by 10 bases and J by 1 base, with 11 bases between the two germline ends. Looked up from germline, CDR1 is MDHEN and CDR2 is SYDVKM. CDR3 sequence: CAITRGSYNSPLHF. CDR3 sequence (DNA): TGTGCCATCACAAGGGGGTCCTATAATTCACCCCTCCACTTT.

The chain is built from TRBV6-5 and TRBJ2-7; 8 nucleotides match TRBD2. Trimming at V came to 5 bases and at J to 3 bases, leaving 6 bases not matched to a gene. Germline CDR1 MNHEY, CDR2 SVGAGI. This CDR3 region has 14 residues. The CDR3 here is CASSVAGGDYEQYF. In DNA, the CDR3 is TGTGCCAGCAGTGTTGCGGGAGGAGACTACGAGCAGTACTTC.